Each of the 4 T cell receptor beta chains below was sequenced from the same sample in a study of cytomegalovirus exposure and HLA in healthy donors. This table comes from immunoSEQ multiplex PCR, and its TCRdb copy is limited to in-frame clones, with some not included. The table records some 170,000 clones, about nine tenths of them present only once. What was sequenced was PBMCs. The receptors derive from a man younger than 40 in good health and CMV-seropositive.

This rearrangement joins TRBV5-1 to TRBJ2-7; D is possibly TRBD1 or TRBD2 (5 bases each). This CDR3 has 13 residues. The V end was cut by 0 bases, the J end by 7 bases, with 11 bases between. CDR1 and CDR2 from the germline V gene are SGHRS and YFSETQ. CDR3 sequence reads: CASSLDGTGEQYF. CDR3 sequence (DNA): TGCGCCAGCAGCTTGGACGGGACGGGGGAGCAGTACTTC.

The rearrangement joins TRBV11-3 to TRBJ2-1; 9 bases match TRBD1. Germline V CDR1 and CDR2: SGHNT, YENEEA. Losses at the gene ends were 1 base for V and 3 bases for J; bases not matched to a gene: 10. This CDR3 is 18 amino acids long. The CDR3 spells CASSLAAIGTGFYNEQFF. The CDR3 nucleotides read TGTGCCAGCAGCTTAGCGGCTATCGGGACAGGGTTCTACAATGAGCAGTTCTTC.

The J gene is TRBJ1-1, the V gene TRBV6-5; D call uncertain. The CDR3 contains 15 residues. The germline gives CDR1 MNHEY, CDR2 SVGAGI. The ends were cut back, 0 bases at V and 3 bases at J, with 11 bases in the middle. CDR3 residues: CASSYSAGVDTEAFF. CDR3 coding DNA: TGTGCCAGCAGTTACTCCGCCGGGGTGGACACTGAAGCTTTCTTT.

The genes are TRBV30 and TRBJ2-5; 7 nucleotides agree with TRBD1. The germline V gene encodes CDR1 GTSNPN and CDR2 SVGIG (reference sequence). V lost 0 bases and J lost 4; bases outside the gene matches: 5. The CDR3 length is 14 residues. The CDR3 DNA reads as TGTGCCTGGAGTGTTCAGGGGGAGAGAGAGACCCAGTACTTC. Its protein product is CAWSVQGERETQYF.